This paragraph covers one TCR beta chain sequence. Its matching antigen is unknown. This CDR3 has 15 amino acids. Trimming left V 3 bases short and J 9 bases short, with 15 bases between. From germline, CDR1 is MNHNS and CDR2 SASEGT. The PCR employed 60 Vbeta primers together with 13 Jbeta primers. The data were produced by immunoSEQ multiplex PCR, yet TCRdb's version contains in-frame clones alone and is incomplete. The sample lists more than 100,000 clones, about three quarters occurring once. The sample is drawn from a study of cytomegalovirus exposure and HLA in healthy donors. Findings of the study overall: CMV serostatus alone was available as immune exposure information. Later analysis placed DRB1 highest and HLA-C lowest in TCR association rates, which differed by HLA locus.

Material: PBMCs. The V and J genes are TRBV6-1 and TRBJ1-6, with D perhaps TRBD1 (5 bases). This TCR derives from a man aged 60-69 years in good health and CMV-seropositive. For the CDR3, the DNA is TGTGCCAGCAGTGATGTGGTTCAGGGTTCTTCACCCCTCCACTTT. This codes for CASSDVVQGSSPLHF.